This T cell receptor beta chain originates from a study of spatial heterogeneity in lung cancer. Study-wide results and limits: Tumoral mutation counts were tracked by counts of expanded intratumoral alpha and beta TCRs.

This clonotype appeared many times. The antigen remains undetermined. Germline CDR1 is DFQATT and CDR2 is SNEGSKA (reference sequence). The CDR3 contains 14 residues. V lost 3 bases and J 0 bases, leaving 10 bases between the germline ends. TCRdb reprocessed the 5' RACE reads with MiXCR, giving one entry per CDR3 protein. The top ten clones hold 7% to 8% of a sample with about 22,000 distinct CDR3 sequences, more than 2.5% of them seen once. Time point denoted: sample taken at primary tumor resection. The sample consisted of lung tumor tissue, taken at surgery. The source of this sequence is a male donor with early-stage non-small cell lung cancer. The chain is built from TRBV20-1 and TRBJ2-3, with D uncertain. This CDR3 is CSARSYSSTDTQYF. The CDR3 DNA is TGCAGTGCTAGGTCCTACTCTAGCACAGATACGCAGTATTTT.